This T cell receptor (beta chain) was retrieved from a study of T cell responses to AZD1222 COVID-19 vaccine. V gave up 0 bases and J gave up 1 base, with 9 bases separating them. Germline assignment: CDR1 MNHEY and CDR2 SVGAGI. The CDR3 has 15 residues. Here immunoSEQ multiplex PCR was the method, and the copy in TCRdb shows in-frame clones only, minus some. The data contain more than 150,000 clones, 88% of them singletons. The chain carries TRBV6-5 and TRBJ2-5, with D possibly TRBD1 on 5 matching bases. The source was peripheral blood, collected after recovery from COVID-19. The TCR sequence derives from an adult who had recovered from COVID-19. CDR3 sequence (DNA): TGTGCCAGCAGTTACTCGGGCAGGGTCCAAGAGACCCAGTACTTC. Its translation is CASSYSGRVQETQYF.